These T cell receptor beta chains were read from a single sample in a study of CD8 T cells in Susac syndrome. Via MiXCR, TCRdb re-called the immunoSEQ multiplex PCR reads, giving one row per CDR3 protein. The table has hundreds of thousands of distinct CDR3 sequences, approximately 90% seen once. Sample: CD8+ T cells from PBMCs. The receptors stem from a human donor with multiple sclerosis. CDR3s include the opening cysteine and the closing phenylalanine or tryptophan. Fields, in order: V gene, J gene, D gene, clone size, CDR3 DNA, CDR3 protein. A D gene is named only where the DNA matches it firmly. Size tells how often a clone was seen (once, few, many) or the class of an expanded clone, and some rows leave it out.

>TRBV6-2/TRBV6-3|TRBJ2-4|.|.
TGTGCCAGCAGTTACCCAGAAGGAAGGAACATTCAGTACTTC
CASSYPEGRNIQYF
>TRBV29-1|TRBJ2-3|.|.
TGCAGCGTTCCGGGTACAGATACGCAGTATTTT
CSVPGTDTQYF
>TRBV7-6|TRBJ2-1|.|few
TGTGCCAGCAGCTTAAGGTCGGGGGAGAGCTCCTACAATGAGCAGTTCTTC
CASSLRSGESSYNEQFF
>TRBV4-3|TRBJ1-4|.|.
TGCGCCAGCAGCCAAGATGTTTGGCAGTCCTCCACTAATGAAAAACTGTTTTTT
CASSQDVWQSSTNEKLFF
>TRBV20-1|TRBJ2-2|.|.
TGCAGTGCCGGATCCCCATTGACCGGGGAGCTGTTTTTT
CSAGSPLTGELFF
>TRBV27|TRBJ2-7|TRBD1|once
TGTGCCAGCAGTTTATCGGACGGGACAGTCCACGAGCAGTACTTC
CASSLSDGTVHEQYF
>TRBV28|TRBJ1-6|.|once
TGTGCCAGCAGTTTCGATGGGTTTTGGGGGAATTCACCCCTCCACTTT
CASSFDGFWGNSPLHF
>TRBV6-4|TRBJ2-2|TRBD1|.
TGTGCCAGCAGCCCCACCGGGACAGGGGACACCGGGGAGCTGTTTTTT
CASSPTGTGDTGELFF
>TRBV3-1|TRBJ2-1|.|.
TGTGCCAGCAGCCAAGTGGGGATTGGGGGATCCAATGAGCAGTTCTTC
CASSQVGIGGSNEQFF
>TRBV4-2|TRBJ2-1|TRBD2|.
TGTGCCAGCAGCCATGAAAGCGGGAGCCCCTACAATGAGCAGTTCTTC
CASSHESGSPYNEQFF
>TRBV7-9|TRBJ2-2|TRBD2|.
TGTGCCAGCAGCTTGGACAAAGGACTAGCGGGAGGGGAGCTGTTTTTT
CASSLDKGLAGGELFF
>TRBV7-9|TRBJ2-7|.|once
.
CASSFVGTGSIGYF
>TRBV15|TRBJ1-2|.|.
TGTGCCACCAGCAGAGATGGAGGAAGATCTTACTATGGCTACACCTTC
CATSRDGGRSYYGYTF
>TRBV5-4|TRBJ2-2|.|few
TGTGCCAGCAGCTTAAAGACCGGGGAGCTGTTTTTT
CASSLKTGELFF
>TRBV6-2/TRBV6-3|TRBJ2-1|.|few
TGTGCCAGCAGTTCGGTAAGGAATGAGCAGTTCTTC
CASSSVRNEQFF
>TRBV25-1|TRBJ2-2|TRBD1|.
TGTGCCAGCAGGTTAGGGGGCTCCGGGGAGCTGTTTTTT
CASRLGGSGELFF